The sample holds a few counts of the clone carrying this TCR beta chain. Its specificity is not known. This record comes from a study of post-analysis software for immune sequencing data. Study results and caveats: Patients carried roughly 5 TRBV segments more frequently than controls did, and TRBV5-6, TRBV5-1 and TRBV20-1 were among them. Same-batch preparations were strongly co-clustered by F measure. Controls significantly exceeded multiple sclerosis patients in normalized Chao1 diversity.

TCR beta cDNA libraries included unique molecular identifiers. Approximately 550,000 cDNA molecules came from 1 to 10 million T cells. TCRdb ran MiXCR on the PCR reads and lists one entry per CDR3 protein. This sample has 650,000 to 850,000 distinct CDR3 sequences, with about 43% found just once. The V segment lost 6 bases and the J segment 1 base; nucleotides outside the gene matches: 3. The CDR3 is 13 residues long. Germline lookup yields CDR1 SQVTM and CDR2 ANQGSEA. The chain couples TRBV29-1 to TRBJ2-3, with 8 bases fitting TRBD1. Material: blood. The clonotype was recovered from a girl aged 5-17 years with multiple sclerosis. The CDR3 coding sequence is TGCAGCGTGACGGGACAGGGCACAGATACGCAGTATTTT. Encoded protein: CSVTGQGTDTQYF.